This T cell receptor (beta chain) was documented in a study of OX40 agonist ivuxolimab in advanced cancers. Context from the whole study: Ivuxolimab, which targeted the costimulatory receptor OX40 (CD134), was an agonistic, fully human IgG2 monoclonal antibody. Prior anti-PD-1, anti-PD-L1 or anti-CTLA-4 therapy was permitted, and checkpoint inhibitors had been received by around 39% of dose-escalation patients. The dose-escalation cohort was about 83% male with a mean age of roughly 62 years, ranging from 23 to 79. The paper covers the monotherapy dose-escalation part of the phase I ivuxolimab trial, which included N of about 50 patients. Partial responses occurred in three dose-escalation patients, of whom one had hepatocellular carcinoma and two had cutaneous melanoma. Of the 50 or so patients in dose escalation, around 20 had hepatocellular carcinoma, some 15 had melanoma, 9 had renal cell carcinoma and 9 had head and neck cancer. Peripheral TCRbeta sequencing aimed to test whether ivuxolimab altered TCR sequence diversity and caused clonal T-cell expansion. Intravenous ivuxolimab was administered to patients every 2 weeks at six dose levels: 0.01, 0.1, 0.3, 1.5, 3 and 10 mg/kg.

A single count supports this clone. Its specific antigen is unknown. Base-call qualities are not available, and no considerably larger clone is one nucleotide away. To sequence the TCRbeta CDR3 region, genomic DNA was isolated from the sorted cells. TCRbeta CDR3 regions were sequenced using the immunoSEQ Assay. TCRdb's version of the immuneACCESS table is confined to in-frame rearrangements and falls short of the full clone set. An unresolved V gene accounts for under half of the shortfall where checked; the remainder is of unknown origin. Counted in this sample were around 78,000 clones; around 89% of them appeared once. The ten largest clonotypes hold roughly 0.94% of the sample. The trial excluded patients who had a history of autoimmune disease or were on systemic immunosuppression. Peripheral blood for TCR sequencing was collected from all dose cohorts at baseline, on cycle 4 day 1, and on cycle 7 day 1. The samples were taken from a phase I, first-in-human, multicenter, open-label dose-escalation trial of ivuxolimab. Adults with locally advanced or metastatic head and neck squamous cell, hepatocellular, melanoma or renal cell carcinoma were enrolled in the trial. Before TCR sequencing, CD4+ T cells and CD8+ T cells from peripheral blood were sorted into separate populations.

On the study overall, not on this receptor specifically: At doses of 0.1 to 3.0 mg/kg, clonal expansion of both CD4+ and CD8+ blood T cells was observed from baseline to week 6. In the 0.1-3.0 mg/kg groups, partial responders had among the lowest normalized peripheral clonal expansion, particularly in CD8+ T cells. Low levels of normalized T-cell clonal expansion were also seen in some patients who did not respond. After ivuxolimab, CD8+ T cells had more expanded clones than CD4+ T cells on average. The antigen specificity of the clonally expanded peripheral T cells was not determined.

Including cysteine and phenylalanine, the CDR3 has 14 amino acids. The read is trimmed to its CDR3 DNA, 42 bases read in frame from base 1. Between the V and J ends, shortened by 3 bases and 0 bases respectively, the junction contains 10 bases. Per the germline V gene, SGHRS is the CDR1 and YFSETQ is the CDR2. This material consisted of CD4+ or CD8+ T cells sorted from blood, taken in a trial of the OX40 agonist ivuxolimab. Rearrangement joined TRBV5-1 to TRBJ2-7; the D gene is unclear. The sequence derives from an adult with an advanced solid tumor such as melanoma, head and neck, liver or kidney cancer. At the DNA level, the sequence is TGCGCCAGCAGCTCGAACATCTACTCCTACGAGCAGTACTTC. Translated, it reads CASSSNIYSYEQYF.